This entry describes one T cell receptor beta chain. What it recognizes is unknown. Unique molecular identifiers were used to barcode this TCRbeta library. TCRdb reprocessed the PCR reads via MiXCR and lists one record per CDR3 protein. This table has about 300,000 distinct CDR3 sequences, less than 9.5% appearing once. CDR3 length: 13 amino acids. From germline, CDR1 is DFQATT and CDR2 SNEGSKA (reference sequence). V was shortened by 1 base and J by 4 bases, with 9 bases between the two germline ends. The sample is drawn from a study of T-cell reconstitution after alpha-beta-depleted transplantation in children. Study conclusions and caveats: Once a year had passed after transplant, T-cell counts and diversity came mostly from newly produced T cells.

This TCR was sampled from a female patient aged 2 to 10 who had a stem cell transplant for Fanconi anemia, so the T cells may come from the graft donor. The chain carries TRBV20-1 and TRBJ2-3; D tentatively reads TRBD1 or TRBD2 (6 bases each). Specimen: peripheral blood, collected 360 days after TCRalphabeta/CD19-depleted stem cell transplant. CDR3 in amino acids: CSARGGAPDTQYF. CDR3 DNA sequence: TGCAGTGCTAGAGGGGGGGCCCCAGATACGCAGTATTTT.